Reported below is one TCR beta chain. V was pared by 4 bases and J by 3 bases, with 7 bases of the junction left unmatched. Germline V CDR1 and CDR2: MDHEN, SYDVKM. This CDR3 has 15 amino acids. This sample stems from a study of blood T cell repertoires in COVID-19. TCRdb's copy holds only in-frame clones and misses some; the assay was immunoSEQ multiplex PCR. The sample records approximately 350,000 clones, approximately 92% being singletons. The sequencing input was PBMCs or T cells enriched from blood (not recorded which). The TCR was taken from a young man who had recovered from COVID-19. This chain connects TRBV28 to TRBJ2-7, with 9 bases matching TRBD2. The CDR3 bases are TGTGCCAGCAGTTCCGAGACTAGCGGTAACTACGAGCAGTACTTC. Its translation is CASSSETSGNYEQYF.